The source of this T cell receptor beta chain is a study of technical replicates of blood from a handful of donors. The assay was immunoSEQ multiplex PCR, and TCRdb's table has in-frame clones only and misses some. The table has 65,000 to 95,000 clones, about 92% seen once. Trimming took off 5 bases at V and 3 bases at J, with 16 bases between the two ends. Germline CDR1 SGHAT, CDR2 FQNNGV. This CDR3 is built from 15 residues. What was sequenced was T cells isolated from PBMCs. The chain links TRBV11-2 to TRBJ1-1, with TRBD1 as a possible D gene (5 bases). The sequence derives from a human donor in good health. The chain's CDR3 is CASSQDGSGDTEAFF. The CDR3 bases are TGTGCCAGCAGCCAGGACGGCTCGGGGGACACTGAAGCTTTCTTT.